The 15 T cell receptor beta chains reported below all come from one sample, sequenced in a study of cytomegalovirus exposure and HLA in healthy donors. The study ran its PCR with 60 Vbeta and 13 Jbeta primers. Method: immunoSEQ multiplex PCR; TCRdb's copy keeps in-frame clones and lacks some. The repertoire has approximately 220,000 clones, more than 65% of them found once; the top ten carry under 0.8%. Sequenced material: PBMCs. The receptors originated from a man younger than 35 in good health and CMV-seronegative.

The J gene is TRBJ1-5, the V gene TRBV2; D is possibly TRBD1 (6 bases). The V gene lost 7 bases and the J gene lost 0 bases, with 10 bases spanning the gap. The germline V gene encodes CDR1 SNHLY and CDR2 FYNNEI. This CDR3 has 14 amino acids. The CDR3 spells CASNTGNSNQPQHF. In nucleotides, the CDR3 is TGTGCCAGCAACACAGGGAATAGCAATCAGCCCCAGCATTTT.

This sequence joins TRBV9 and TRBJ2-1; D may be TRBD2 (6 bases). The CDR3 covers 17 residues. Trimming pared 0 bases from V and 2 bases from J, leaving 15 bases between. Germline values: CDR1 SGDLS, CDR2 YYNGEE. In DNA form, the CDR3 reads TGTGCCAGCAGCGTAGGAGGAAGTAGCGGAACCTACAATGAGCAGTTCTTC. Its protein product is CASSVGGSSGTYNEQFF. Supplemented by reference TRBV9 and TRBJ2-1, the full variable domain reads DSGVTQTPKHLITATGQRVTLRCSPRSGDLSVYWYQQSLDQGLQFLIQYYNGEERAKGNILERFSAQQFPDLHSELNLSSLELGDSALYFCASSVGGSSGTYNEQFFGPGTRLTVL.

The chain uses TRBV5-1 and TRBJ1-2, with D possibly TRBD1 on 6 matching bases. Germline V CDR1 and CDR2: SGHRS, YFSETQ. V shed 7 bases and J shed 2 bases, with 24 bases lying between them. The CDR3 length is 17 residues. CDR3 protein: CASRTSGGERGNYGYTF. The CDR3 DNA follows: TGCGCCAGCCGAACTTCCGGGGGGGAAAGGGGGAACTATGGCTACACCTTC.

This rearrangement joins TRBV4-1 to TRBJ2-6; a weak D match, TRBD2 (5 bases). Trimming cost V 4 bases and J 4 bases, with 17 bases left between them. The CDR3 consists of 17 residues. Germline V lookup: CDR1 MGHRA, CDR2 YSYEKL. The CDR3 DNA is TGCGCCAGCAGCCCCACACCGGCGGAGGCCGGGGCCAACGTCCTGACTTTC. This codes for CASSPTPAEAGANVLTF.

This clone was counted a single time. The rearrangement links TRBV7-2 to TRBJ2-1, with 10 bases matching TRBD2. CDR3 size: 13 residues. Germline CDR1 and CDR2: SGHTA and FQGNSA. Trimming cost V 5 bases and J 7 bases; bases outside gene matches: 2. CDR3 DNA sequence: TGTGCCAGCAGCCCTAGCGGGAGAAATGAGCAGTTCTTC. It specifies CASSPSGRNEQFF.

This clone is a singleton in its sample. This chain connects TRBV7-8 to TRBJ2-7; no definite D call. The germline V and J ends were trimmed by 2 bases and 3 bases, with 5 bases remaining between them. Germline V gives CDR1 SGHVS, CDR2 FQNEAQ. The CDR3 length is 12 residues. This CDR3 is CASSLLNYEQYF. CDR3 sequence (DNA): TGTGCCAGCAGCTTATTAAACTACGAGCAGTACTTC. Full variable domain (rest looked up from reference TRBV7-8 and TRBJ2-7): GAGVSQSPRYKVAKRGQDVALRCDPISGHVSLFWYQQALGQGPEFLTYFQNEAQLDKSGLPSDRFFAERPEGSVSTLKIQRTQQEDSAVYLCASSLLNYEQYFGPGTRLTVT.

This clone was observed once. The chain is built from TRBV7-8 and TRBJ1-3; unclear D gene. The CDR3 extends over 19 amino acids. The V end was cut by 3 bases, the J end by 0 bases, with 21 bases between. The germline CDR1 and CDR2 sequences are SGHVS and FQNEAQ. CDR3 sequence: CASSLVRREVRDSGNTIYF. In nucleotides, the CDR3 is TGTGCCAGCAGCTTGGTGCGTCGGGAAGTACGGGACTCTGGAAACACCATATATTTT.

This clone was counted once. The chain links TRBV6-1 to TRBJ1-5; 10 bases match TRBD1. CDR1 is MNHNS and CDR2 is SASEGT in the germline V gene. The CDR3 totals 15 residues. V lost 2 bases, J lost 6 bases, and 4 bases stayed unmatched. CDR3 sequence: CASSESGQGGQPQHF. CDR3 bases: TGTGCCAGCAGTGAATCAGGACAGGGGGGTCAGCCCCAGCATTTT.

This chain uses TRBV4-1 with TRBJ2-7; D possibly corresponds to TRBD2 (5 bases). Germline V CDR1 and CDR2: MGHRA, YSYEKL. The CDR3 has 15 residues. V shed 3 bases and J shed 5 bases, with 17 bases lying between them. The CDR3, as DNA: TGCGCCAGCAGCCAGACCACACTAGTAGTCGACGAGCAGTACTTC. Translation gives CASSQTTLVVDEQYF.

This chain uses TRBV14 with TRBJ2-1; unclear D gene. The germline V gene encodes CDR1 SGHDN and CDR2 FVKESK. CDR3 length: 12 amino acids. Trimming took 2 bases from V and 6 from J, leaving 5 bases between them. The DNA for the CDR3 is TGTGCCAGCAGCCAACCTTTCAATGAGCAGTTCTTC. It is translated as CASSQPFNEQFF.

The J gene is TRBJ1-1, the V gene TRBV11-2; D is unclear. V lost 3 bases, J lost 8 bases, and 7 bases lay in between. The germline gives CDR1 SGHAT, CDR2 FQNNGV. The CDR3 spans 11 residues. The CDR3 protein is CASSLGGEAFF. The CDR3 DNA reads as TGTGCCAGCAGCTTGGGAGGAGAAGCTTTCTTT.

This clone has only one observation. The rearrangement joins TRBV21-1 to TRBJ2-1; the table assigns TRBD2, which was not confirmed against the DNA. TRBV21-1 is assigned pseudogene status. The CDR3 runs 21 residues. The CDR3 here is CASSNPRRRGRAFKAYNEQFF. CDR3 DNA sequence: TGTGCCAGCAGCAACCCCCGGCGGAGGGGGAGGGCCTTCAAAGCATACAATGAGCAGTTCTTC.

The sample holds a few counts of this clone. V usage is TRBV5-5 and J usage is TRBJ2-3; 7 nucleotides align to TRBD1. Per the germline V gene, CDR1 is SGHKS and CDR2 is YYEKEE (reference sequence). The ends lost 6 bases at V and 2 bases at J; junction bases unmatched: 3. This CDR3 contains 13 residues. This chain's CDR3 is CASTDRTTDTQYF. DNA for the CDR3: TGTGCCAGCACGGACAGGACCACAGATACGCAGTATTTT.

This clone was picked up a small number of times. The chain employs TRBV19 and TRBJ2-3; D is unclear. Between the trimmed V and J ends, which lost 1 base and 2 bases, there was a span of 13 bases. This CDR3 is 16 amino acids long. Germline CDR1 reads LNHDA; CDR2 reads SQIVND (reference sequence). The CDR3 DNA sequence: TGTGCCAGTAGTATAGGCCAGTTTATTGCCACAGATACGCAGTATTTT. As protein: CASSIGQFIATDTQYF.

There are a few counts of this clone. One junction end disagrees with the germline gene, perhaps due to a read error. The gene calls are TRBV5-1 and TRBJ2-7, with a possible D match to TRBD1 (5 bases). The CDR3 covers 15 residues. The germline gives CDR1 SGHRS, CDR2 YFSETQ. This chain's CDR3 is CASSSEQVLTGALHF. For the CDR3, the DNA is TGCGCCAGCAGCTCCGAACAGGTGCTCACAGGAGCCCTCCACTTC.